In its sample, the clone carrying this TCR beta chain was seen a few times. V lost 3 bases and J lost 2; bases outside the gene matches: 13. CDR3 length equals 18 residues. Germline V gene sequence: CDR1 LGHDT, CDR2 YNNKEL (reference sequence). The sample is drawn from a study of blood T cell repertoires in COVID-19. Method: immunoSEQ multiplex PCR; TCRdb's copy keeps in-frame clones and lacks some. The table lists 200,000 to 300,000 clones, approximately 80% of them singletons, with around 25% in the top ten. This chain connects TRBV3-1 (or the pseudogene TRBV3-2) to TRBJ2-1; 7 bases are shared with TRBD2. The origin of this receptor is a man in his forties with acute or convalescent COVID-19. Material: peripheral blood. The CDR3 DNA sequence: TGTGCCAGCAGCCAGAATTTTGCGGGAGTTGGAACCTACAATGAGCAGTTCTTC. This encodes CASSQNFAGVGTYNEQFF.